The 25 T cell receptor beta chains in this list originate from one sample, sequenced in a study of T cells in lung cancer brain metastases. Produced via immunoSEQ multiplex PCR; TCRdb's table is partial and in-frame only. The sample carries 3,000 to 4,000 clones, approximately 90% recorded once. Sequenced input: tumor tissue from the primary lung tumor. The receptor source for this set is a man aged 65-85 years with non-small cell lung cancer.

The J gene is TRBJ2-1, the V gene TRBV15; 7 nucleotides align to TRBD2. Trimming took 0 bases from V and 4 from J; bases not matched to a gene: 0. The CDR3 is 14 residues long. The germline CDR1 and CDR2 sequences are LNHNV and YYDKDF (reference sequence). The DNA for the CDR3 is TGTGCCACCAGCAGAGAGGGGGGGTACAATGAGCAGTTCTTC. It is translated as CATSREGGYNEQFF.

The CDR3 region is CASGTAYTF. The CDR3 bases are TGTGCCAGTGGGACAGCCTACACCTTC. The chain combines TRBV19 with TRBJ1-2, with 7 bases that match TRBD1. The CDR3 loop spans 9 amino acids. V shed 8 bases, J shed 10 bases, and the junction held 1 base outside the gene matches. CDR1 LNHDA and CDR2 SQIVND come from the germline V gene (reference sequence).

The gene calls are TRBV12-5 and TRBJ2-5, with TRBD2 as a possible D gene (5 bases). This CDR3 has 15 amino acids. V was shortened by 3 bases and J by 4 bases, with 15 bases between the two germline ends. Germline V lookup: CDR1 LGHNT, CDR2 FRNRAP. CDR3 sequence reads: CASGFGSERGETQYF. DNA for the CDR3: TGTGCTAGTGGTTTCGGTTCCGAACGGGGAGAGACCCAGTACTTC.

This chain connects TRBV5-4 to TRBJ2-7; possibly TRBD1 or TRBD2 for D (5 bases each). Trimming took off 0 bases at V and 3 bases at J, with 19 bases between the two ends. From germline, CDR1 is SGHNT and CDR2 YYREEE (reference sequence). The CDR3 extends over 17 amino acids. In DNA, the CDR3 is TGTGCCAGCAGCTTGGGCCTACCCGGGACGAATAGCTACGAGCAGTACTTC. Its protein product is CASSLGLPGTNSYEQYF. The whole variable domain, filled in from reference TRBV5-4 and TRBJ2-7, reads ETGVTQSPTHLIKTRGQQVTLRCSSQSGHNTVSWYQQALGQGPQFIFQYYREEENGRGNFPPRFSGLQFPNYSSELNVNALELDDSALYLCASSLGLPGTNSYEQYFGPGTRLTVT.

This chain uses TRBV19 with TRBJ1-5; 9 nucleotides align to TRBD1. Unmatched junction bases numbered 5, after V lost 5 bases and J lost 0 bases. From germline, CDR1 is LNHDA and CDR2 SQIVND (reference sequence). There are 16 residues in the CDR3. The CDR3 bases are TGTGCCAGTAGTTCGGGACAGGGATATAGCAATCAGCCCCAGCATTTT. This codes for CASSSGQGYSNQPQHF.

The V call is TRBV5-4, the J call TRBJ2-5; D is possibly TRBD1 or TRBD2 (5 bases each). The CDR3 runs 13 residues. Between the trimmed V and J ends, which lost 4 bases and 3 bases, there was a span of 10 bases. Germline-derived CDR1 and CDR2 are SGHNT and YYREEE (reference sequence). The CDR3 DNA sequence: TGTGCCAGCAGCGGGACGGTGAAAGAGACCCAGTACTTC. It translates to CASSGTVKETQYF. The full variable domain, with the rest looked up from reference TRBV5-4 and TRBJ2-5, is ETGVTQSPTHLIKTRGQQVTLRCSSQSGHNTVSWYQQALGQGPQFIFQYYREEENGRGNFPPRFSGLQFPNYSSELNVNALELDDSALYLCASSGTVKETQYFGPGTRLLVL.

The V call is TRBV18, the J call TRBJ2-5, with TRBD1 matching over 7 bases. Germline V gene data show CDR1 as KGHSH and CDR2 as LQKENI. This CDR3 region has 14 residues. V lost 4 bases, J lost 6 bases, and 8 bases stayed unmatched. Here the CDR3 DNA reads TGTGCCAGCTCACTTCCGGGACAGATGAAGACCCAGTACTTC. Amino acid sequence: CASSLPGQMKTQYF.

The chain is built from TRBV29-1 and TRBJ1-6; a weak D match, TRBD1 (6 bases). Trimming left V 5 bases short and J 8 bases short, with 10 bases between. This CDR3 has 12 amino acids. Germline lookup yields CDR1 SQVTM and CDR2 ANQGSEA. The CDR3 bases are TGCAGCGTTTCGACAGGTGATTCACCCCTCCACTTT. Translating gives CSVSTGDSPLHF.

About this clone: Additional DNA sequences in this sample encode the identical CDR3. The rearrangement links TRBV25-1 to TRBJ1-1; TRBD1 aligns across 8 bases. Looked up from germline, CDR1 is MGHDK and CDR2 is SYGVNS. Unmatched junction bases numbered 3, after V lost 1 base and J lost 2 bases. The CDR3 runs to 15 residues. Here the CDR3 reads CASSEFDRGNTEAFF. CDR3 bases: TGTGCCAGCAGTGAATTCGACAGGGGAAACACTGAAGCTTTCTTT.

This clone was seen a handful of times. This chain joins TRBV5-4 and TRBJ2-1; maybe TRBD2 (5 bases). CDR1 and CDR2 from the germline V gene are SGHNT and YYREEE (reference sequence). V lost 4 bases and J 6 bases, leaving 14 bases between the germline ends. This CDR3 contains 14 residues. Here the CDR3 reads CASSRAVALNEQFF. CDR3 nucleotides: TGTGCCAGCAGCCGAGCGGTAGCTCTCAATGAGCAGTTCTTC.

The rearrangement joins TRBV2 to TRBJ2-1, with 12 bases matching TRBD2. Germline V gives CDR1 SNHLY, CDR2 FYNNEI. The J segment lost 5 bases and the V segment lost 5 bases, leaving 7 bases of the junction unmatched. The CDR3 is 16 residues long. The CDR3 DNA sequence: TGTGCCAGCAGTTTACGCGGACTAGCGGGAAACAATGAGCAGTTCTTC. It encodes CASSLRGLAGNNEQFF.

The chain carries TRBV18 and TRBJ2-2, with 7 bases fitting TRBD2. Per germline, CDR1 KGHSH and CDR2 LQKENI. The CDR3 extends over 16 amino acids. J gave up 3 bases and V 4 bases, and 8 bases lay outside the gene matches. CDR3 sequence (DNA): TGTGCCAGCTCACAACGGGGAGGGAGTTACACCGGGGAGCTGTTTTTT. Translated: CASSQRGGSYTGELFF.

J is TRBJ2-5 and V is TRBV6-1; D remains unclear. CDR1 and CDR2 (germline): MNHNS, SASEGT. This CDR3 comprises 12 residues. Trimming removed 4 bases at V and 2 bases at J, with 5 bases between. The CDR3 nucleotides read TGTGCCAGCAGTGGTAGACAAGAGACCCAGTACTTC. This gives the protein CASSGRQETQYF.

The chain carries TRBV11-2 and TRBJ1-1; possibly TRBD1 for D (6 bases). Trimming stripped 7 bases from V and 7 bases from J, with 16 bases between. The CDR3 is made up of 13 amino acids. Germline values: CDR1 SGHAT, CDR2 FQNNGV. The CDR3 DNA sequence: TGTGCCAGCACTTTCGGGGGGGCACGTGAAGCTTTCTTT. Translation gives CASTFGGAREAFF.

This chain's CDR3 is CASSLASGANVLTF. The CDR3, as DNA: TGCGCCAGCAGCTTGGCCTCTGGGGCCAACGTCCTGACTTTC. This chain joins TRBV5-1 and TRBJ2-6; D remains unclear. The germline V and J ends were trimmed by 0 bases and 0 bases, with 1 base remaining between them. Germline assignment: CDR1 SGHRS and CDR2 YFSETQ. The CDR3 totals 14 residues.

The chain has TRBV4-3 and TRBJ2-2; no reliable D call. The V end lost 0 bases, the J end lost 0 bases, and 11 bases lay between the germline ends. CDR1 LGHNA and CDR2 YSLEER come from the germline V gene. This CDR3 spans 17 amino acids. CDR3 sequence: CASSQERAFANTGELFF. CDR3 coding DNA: TGCGCCAGCAGCCAAGAAAGAGCCTTCGCGAACACCGGGGAGCTGTTTTTT.

The chain is built from TRBV6-1 and TRBJ1-3; perhaps TRBD1 as D (6 bases). V was cut by 10 bases and J by 0 bases, with 16 bases left in between. CDR1 is MNHNS, CDR2 SASEGT, per germline. The CDR3 is 15 amino acids. CDR3 in amino acids: CATTGLLYSGNTIYF. CDR3 DNA sequence: TGTGCCACTACAGGGTTGCTTTACTCTGGAAACACCATATATTTT.

This clone appeared once. The chain joins TRBV4-1 to TRBJ1-2; 7 bases map to TRBD1. The CDR3 sequence is 17 residues long. Germline V gene lookup returns CDR1 MGHRA and CDR2 YSYEKL. Trimming removed 0 bases from V and 1 base from J; junction bases left unmatched: 8. The DNA of the CDR3 is TGCGCCAGCAGCCAAGATCAGGGGGACAGCTATAACTATGGCTACACCTTC. Protein: CASSQDQGDSYNYGYTF.

The chain combines TRBV2 with TRBJ1-2; D is possibly TRBD1 (5 bases). Germline CDR1 is SNHLY and CDR2 is FYNNEI. The CDR3 consists of 11 residues. Deletions cut 9 bases from V and 7 bases from J, with 12 bases between. CDR3 protein: CARSSGSGYTF. The CDR3 region has the DNA TGTGCCAGGTCGTCAGGGAGTGGCTACACCTTC.

The chain uses TRBV25-1 and TRBJ1-5, with D hard to call. The CDR3 has 16 residues. The V end lost 7 bases, the J end lost 0 bases, and 16 bases lay between the germline ends. Per germline, CDR1 MGHDK and CDR2 SYGVNS. The CDR3 loop reads CASTARRPYSNQPQHF. CDR3 nucleotides: TGTGCCAGCACGGCCAGGCGCCCCTATAGCAATCAGCCCCAGCATTTT. The whole variable domain, remainder taken from reference TRBV25-1 and TRBJ1-5, is EADIYQTPRYLVIGTGKKITLECSQTMGHDKMYWYQQDPGMELHLIHYSYGVNSTEKGDLSSESTVSRIRTEHFPLTLESARPSHTSQYLCASTARRPYSNQPQHFGDGTRLSIL.

The gene calls are TRBV11-2 and TRBJ2-3; D is perhaps TRBD1 or TRBD2 (5 bases each). The V gene lost 4 bases and the J gene lost 3 bases, with 20 bases spanning the gap. The germline gives CDR1 SGHAT, CDR2 FQNNGV. The CDR3 has 17 amino acids. CDR3 in amino acids: CASSSRLGTLGTDTQYF. The CDR3 DNA is TGTGCCAGCAGCTCGAGGTTGGGGACCTTGGGAACAGATACGCAGTATTTT.

The chain joins TRBV5-4 to TRBJ1-4; 10 bases line up with TRBD1. The germline CDR1 and CDR2 sequences are SGHNT and YYREEE (reference sequence). V gave up 0 bases and J gave up 8 bases; unmatched junction bases: 7. The CDR3 sequence is 16 residues long. CDR3 loop: CASSLGGTGVGEKLFF. The DNA for the CDR3 is TGTGCCAGCAGCTTGGGCGGGACAGGGGTAGGCGAAAAACTGTTTTTT.

The V call is TRBV7-3, the J call TRBJ2-1, with a possible D match to TRBD2 (6 bases). Trimming pared 1 base from V and 6 bases from J, leaving 10 bases between. CDR1 SGHTA and CDR2 FQGTGA come from the germline V gene. The CDR3 has 14 residues. As DNA, the CDR3 is TGTGCCAGCAGCTTAAGCGGGGACCGCAATGAGCAGTTCTTC. Protein product: CASSLSGDRNEQFF.

This chain uses TRBV4-2 with TRBJ1-5, with unresolved D. The CDR3 is made up of 16 amino acids. The germline V gene has CDR1 LGHNA and CDR2 YNFKEQ. Trimming took off 0 bases at V and 0 bases at J, with 9 bases between the two ends. CDR3 sequence (DNA): TGTGCCAGCAGCCAAGATGGAGTGAATAGCAATCAGCCCCAGCATTTT. This sequence encodes CASSQDGVNSNQPQHF.

The rearrangement links TRBV4-2 to TRBJ1-5, with 10 bases fitting TRBD1. CDR3 length: 16 amino acids. Germline V CDR1 and CDR2: LGHNA, YNFKEQ. Losses at the gene ends were 0 bases for V and 5 bases for J; bases not matched to a gene: 4. The DNA of the CDR3 is TGTGCCAGCAGCCAAGAAGGGGGACAGGGGTATCAGCCCCAGCATTTT. Amino acid sequence: CASSQEGGQGYQPQHF.